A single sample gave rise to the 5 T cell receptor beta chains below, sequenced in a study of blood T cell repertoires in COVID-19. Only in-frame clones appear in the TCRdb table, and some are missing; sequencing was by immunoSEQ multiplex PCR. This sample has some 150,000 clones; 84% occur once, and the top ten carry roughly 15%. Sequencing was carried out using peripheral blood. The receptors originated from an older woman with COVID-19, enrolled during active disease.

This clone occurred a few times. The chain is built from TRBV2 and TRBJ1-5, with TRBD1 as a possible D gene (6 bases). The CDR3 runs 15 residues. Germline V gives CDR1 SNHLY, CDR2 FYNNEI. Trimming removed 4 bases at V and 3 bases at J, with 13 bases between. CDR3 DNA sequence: TGTGCCAGCAGTGGAGGGCGACAGGTCAATCAGCCCCAGCATTTT. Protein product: CASSGGRQVNQPQHF.

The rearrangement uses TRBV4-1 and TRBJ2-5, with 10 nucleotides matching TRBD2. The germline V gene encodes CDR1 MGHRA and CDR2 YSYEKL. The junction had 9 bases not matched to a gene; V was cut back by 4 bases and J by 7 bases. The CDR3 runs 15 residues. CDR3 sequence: CASSPTLAGEGTQYF. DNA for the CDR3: TGCGCCAGCAGCCCCACCCTAGCGGGGGAGGGGACCCAGTACTTC.

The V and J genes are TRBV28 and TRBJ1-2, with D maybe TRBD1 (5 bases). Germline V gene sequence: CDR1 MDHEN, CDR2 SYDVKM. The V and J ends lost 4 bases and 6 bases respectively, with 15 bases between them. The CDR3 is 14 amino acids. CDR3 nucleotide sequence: TGTGCCAGCAGTTCGCCAGGGTTCTTGGATGGCTACACCTTC. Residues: CASSSPGFLDGYTF.

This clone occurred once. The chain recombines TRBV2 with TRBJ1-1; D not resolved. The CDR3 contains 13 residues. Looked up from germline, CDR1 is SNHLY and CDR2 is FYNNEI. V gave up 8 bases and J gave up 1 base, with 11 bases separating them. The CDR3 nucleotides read TGTGCCAGCTTAGCCAATCGGAACACTGAAGCTTTCTTT. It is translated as CASLANRNTEAFF. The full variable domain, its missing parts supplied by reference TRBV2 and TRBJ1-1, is EPEVTQTPSHQVTQMGQEVILRCVPISNHLYFYWYRQILGQKVEFLVSFYNNEISEKSEIFDDQFSVERPDGSNFTLKIRSTKLEDSAMYFCASLANRNTEAFFGQGTRLTVV.

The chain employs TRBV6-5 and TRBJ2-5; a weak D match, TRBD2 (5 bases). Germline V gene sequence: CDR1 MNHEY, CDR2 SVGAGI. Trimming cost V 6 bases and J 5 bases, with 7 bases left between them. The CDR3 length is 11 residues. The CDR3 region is CASRDWETQYF. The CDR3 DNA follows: TGTGCCAGCAGGGACTGGGAGACCCAGTACTTC.